Below are 8 T cell receptor beta chains sequenced from a single sample in a study of blood T cell repertoires in COVID-19. Only in-frame clones appear in the TCRdb table, and some are missing; sequencing was by immunoSEQ multiplex PCR. The sample lists about 190,000 clones; 84% were seen once. Sample: peripheral blood. All receptors come from a woman in her 70s with active or convalescent COVID-19.

This clone was seen only once. The CDR3 DNA follows: TGTGCCAGCAGCCCGCGGAGTAGCGGGAGAGGTGGGCAGTTCTTC. Translated, it gives CASSPRSSGRGGQFF. V gene TRBV7-6 combines with J gene TRBJ2-1; 9 bases fit TRBD2. This CDR3 has 15 residues. The junction had 14 bases not matched to a gene; V was cut back by 5 bases and J by 12 bases. Germline V CDR1 and CDR2: SGHVS, FNYEAQ.

This sequence joins TRBV10-2 and TRBJ2-5, with 8 bases fitting TRBD2. The CDR3 totals 16 residues. In germline, CDR1 is WSHSY, CDR2 SAAADI. Trimming removed 3 bases from V and 4 bases from J; junction bases left unmatched: 10. In DNA form, the CDR3 reads TGCGCCAGCAGTGATAGAAGCGGGAGAATCCGAGAGACCCAGTACTTC. Amino acids: CASSDRSGRIRETQYF.

The chain recombines TRBV5-4 with TRBJ2-3; D remains unclear. The CDR3 contains 12 residues. V was trimmed by 4 bases and J by 1 base, leaving 4 bases between them. Germline assignment: CDR1 SGHNT and CDR2 YYREEE (reference sequence). The CDR3 is CASSTGTDTQYF. As DNA, the CDR3 is TGTGCCAGCAGCACAGGCACAGATACGCAGTATTTT.

The rearrangement joins TRBV19 to TRBJ2-7; tentative D call: TRBD1 (5 bases). Between the trimmed V and J ends, which lost 3 bases and 1 base, there was a span of 13 bases. The CDR3 is 15 amino acids. Germline-derived CDR1 and CDR2 are LNHDA and SQIVND (reference sequence). The CDR3 protein is CASSIGSGPSYEQYF. The CDR3 coding sequence is TGTGCCAGTAGTATCGGCTCAGGGCCGTCCTACGAGCAGTACTTC.

The chain combines TRBV27 with TRBJ1-6; D is possibly TRBD1 (5 bases). CDR3 length: 15 amino acids. V was clipped by 5 bases and J by 8 bases, with 16 bases between them. Germline V gene data show CDR1 as MNHEY and CDR2 as SMNVEV (reference sequence). CDR3 sequence: CASSPQGTNHSPLHF. The CDR3 region has the DNA TGTGCCAGCAGTCCGCAGGGTACCAACCATTCACCCCTCCACTTT.

The CDR3 nucleotides read TGCGCCAGCAGCTTGGCCGCTAGCGACGGTACGCAGTATTTT. As protein: CASSLAASDGTQYF. This rearrangement joins TRBV5-1 to TRBJ2-3; TRBD2 is a possible D gene (6 bases). The CDR3 spans 14 residues. Trimming took 0 bases from V and 8 from J, leaving 13 bases between them. Germline V lookup: CDR1 SGHRS, CDR2 YFSETQ.

This clone was seen a handful of times. This chain connects TRBV9 to TRBJ1-5, with D unresolved. This CDR3 has 15 residues. Germline V lookup: CDR1 SGDLS, CDR2 YYNGEE. Trimming took off 4 bases at V and 3 bases at J, with 14 bases between the two ends. CDR3 region: CASSPSGGINQPQHF. CDR3 nucleotide sequence: TGTGCCAGCAGCCCCAGTGGAGGGATCAATCAGCCCCAGCATTTT.

The chain has TRBV27 and TRBJ2-1, with TRBD2 identical over 14 bases. The CDR3 is 20 residues long. The J segment lost 0 bases and the V segment lost 5 bases, leaving 12 bases of the junction unmatched. The germline CDR1 and CDR2 sequences are MNHEY and SMNVEV (reference sequence). The CDR3 nucleotides are TGTGCCAGCAGTCCGTGGACTAGCGGGGGGAGTTCTAGCTCCTACAATGAGCAGTTCTTC. This encodes CASSPWTSGGSSSSYNEQFF.